A selection of T cell receptor beta chains follows, all from one sample in a study of blood T cell repertoires in COVID-19. The method was immunoSEQ multiplex PCR; TCRdb's version includes in-frame clones alone and lacks a portion of them. The sample shows tens of thousands of clones, 80% of them seen only once. Sequencing input: peripheral blood. These TCRs come from a woman aged 80 or older with active or convalescent COVID-19. Each CDR3 is given with its conserved first and last residue. The D gene is left open where the match is weak. Expanded clones get a size class; other rows say once, few or many, or leave the size out.

clone_size: NA
v_call: TRBV27
d_call: NA
j_call: TRBJ2-1
cdr3_nt: TGTGCCAGCAACAGCGGAGTACCCTCCTACAATGAGCAGTTCTTC
cdr3_aa: CASNSGVPSYNEQFF

clone_size: NA
v_call: TRBV27
d_call: NA
j_call: TRBJ1-6
cdr3_nt: TGTGCCAGCGGAACAGGGATCTCCTATAATTCACCCCTCCACTTT
cdr3_aa: CASGTGISYNSPLHF

clone_size: NA
v_call: TRBV29-1
d_call: TRBD1
j_call: TRBJ2-3
cdr3_nt: TGCAGCGTTGGGCAGGGGGCTGTTGCGCAGTATTTT
cdr3_aa: CSVGQGAVAQYF

clone_size: NA
v_call: TRBV6-5
d_call: NA
j_call: TRBJ2-3
cdr3_nt: TGTGCCAGCAGTTCGTCCGGGGGTACGCAGTATTTT
cdr3_aa: CASSSSGGTQYF

clone_size: NA
v_call: TRBV12-3/TRBV12-4
d_call: NA
j_call: TRBJ2-2
cdr3_nt: TGTGCCAGCAGTCTCGAGGGCACCGGGGAGCTGTTTTTT
cdr3_aa: CASSLEGTGELFF

clone_size: once
v_call: TRBV4-3
d_call: TRBD1
j_call: TRBJ1-1
cdr3_nt: TGCGCCAGCAGCCAAGAAGGAGGGACAGGGGTATCTGAAGCTTTCTTT
cdr3_aa: CASSQEGGTGVSEAFF

clone_size: NA
v_call: TRBV29-1
d_call: NA
j_call: TRBJ1-2
cdr3_nt: TGCAGCGCCCGATCCTCGGGACACTCCAATGGCTACACCTTC
cdr3_aa: CSARSSGHSNGYTF

clone_size: NA
v_call: TRBV10-3
d_call: NA
j_call: TRBJ2-3
cdr3_nt: TGTGCCATCAGTGAGTCCCCCCCAGGCGCTGGGGCGTTGACAGATACGCAGTATTTT
cdr3_aa: CAISESPPGAGALTDTQYF

clone_size: NA
v_call: TRBV4-2
d_call: NA
j_call: TRBJ1-5
cdr3_nt: TGTGCCAGCAGCCAAGGACAGGGCAATCAGCCCCAGCATTTT
cdr3_aa: CASSQGQGNQPQHF

clone_size: NA
v_call: TRBV19
d_call: NA
j_call: TRBJ1-3
cdr3_nt: TGTGCCAGTACCTTTAATCGGGGAAACACCATATATTTT
cdr3_aa: CASTFNRGNTIYF

clone_size: NA
v_call: TRBV7-3
d_call: NA
j_call: TRBJ2-2
cdr3_nt: TGTGCCAGCAGTCGGTCCACCGGGGAGCTGTTTTTT
cdr3_aa: CASSRSTGELFF

clone_size: NA
v_call: TRBV10-1
d_call: NA
j_call: TRBJ1-2
cdr3_nt: TGCGCCAGCAGCCGAAGACAGGACACCTTC
cdr3_aa: CASSRRQDTF

clone_size: NA
v_call: TRBV6-6
d_call: TRBD2
j_call: TRBJ2-1
cdr3_nt: TGTGCCAGCAGTTACTCGAGCGGGAGTTTAAATGAGCAGTTCTTC
cdr3_aa: CASSYSSGSLNEQFF

clone_size: NA
v_call: TRBV3-1/TRBV3-2
d_call: NA
j_call: TRBJ2-5
cdr3_nt: TGTGCCAGCAGCCAGGAGGGGCAAGAGACCCAGTACTTC
cdr3_aa: CASSQEGQETQYF

clone_size: once
v_call: TRBV18
d_call: NA
j_call: TRBJ2-3
cdr3_nt: TGTGCCAGCTCACCAATCTCCCAGGACACAGATACGCAGTATTTT
cdr3_aa: CASSPISQDTDTQYF

clone_size: NA
v_call: TRBV6-2/TRBV6-3
d_call: TRBD1
j_call: TRBJ2-2
cdr3_nt: TGTGCCAGCAGCCTACTTAAGGGACAGGGGGCTCCAAACACCGGGGAGCTGTTTTTT
cdr3_aa: CASSLLKGQGAPNTGELFF

clone_size: NA
v_call: TRBV2
d_call: NA
j_call: TRBJ1-1
cdr3_nt: TGTGCCAGCAAGCGGGGAGAGAACACTGAAGCTTTCTTT
cdr3_aa: CASKRGENTEAFF

clone_size: NA
v_call: TRBV4-2
d_call: TRBD1
j_call: TRBJ1-4
cdr3_nt: TGTGCCAGCAGCCCTCAGGGGGCTGTGACTCTGTTTTTT
cdr3_aa: CASSPQGAVTLFF

clone_size: NA
v_call: TRBV5-8
d_call: NA
j_call: TRBJ2-1
cdr3_nt: TGTGCCAGCAGCTTGGCTTTGAGCTCCTACAATGAGCAGTTCTTC
cdr3_aa: CASSLALSSYNEQFF

clone_size: NA
v_call: TRBV30
d_call: NA
j_call: TRBJ1-1
cdr3_nt: TGTGCCTGGAGTGAGCCACGGTTACCCCAGGGAGCTTTCTTT
cdr3_aa: CAWSEPRLPQGAFF

clone_size: NA
v_call: TRBV7-3
d_call: NA
j_call: TRBJ2-1
cdr3_nt: TGTGCCAGCAGCTTTTACTCGGGGGGCTTAGTTTCCAATGAGCAGTTCTTC
cdr3_aa: CASSFYSGGLVSNEQFF

clone_size: NA
v_call: TRBV28
d_call: NA
j_call: TRBJ2-5
cdr3_nt: TGTGCCAGCAGTTTTGGGACAAGGCAAGAGACCCAGTACTTC
cdr3_aa: CASSFGTRQETQYF

clone_size: once
v_call: TRBV19
d_call: TRBD2
j_call: TRBJ2-2
cdr3_nt: TGTGCCAGTAGTATTGTAGCGGGAAACGGGGAGCTGTTTTTT
cdr3_aa: CASSIVAGNGELFF

clone_size: NA
v_call: TRBV7-9
d_call: NA
j_call: TRBJ1-1
cdr3_nt: TGTGCCAGCAGCCCCCAGCGGAGACGGACTGAAGCTTTCTTT
cdr3_aa: CASSPQRRRTEAFF

clone_size: NA
v_call: TRBV9
d_call: TRBD2
j_call: TRBJ2-1
cdr3_nt: TGTGCCAGCAGCGTAGCGAGCGGGGCCTACAATGAGCAGTTCTTC
cdr3_aa: CASSVASGAYNEQFF

clone_size: NA
v_call: TRBV14
d_call: TRBD1
j_call: TRBJ2-7
cdr3_nt: TGTGCCAGCAGCGCCCGGGACAGGGACTACGAGCAGTACTTC
cdr3_aa: CASSARDRDYEQYF

clone_size: NA
v_call: TRBV19
d_call: NA
j_call: TRBJ2-6
cdr3_nt: TGTGCCAGTAGTAATATATTGACCGGGACTGGGGCCAACGTCCTGACTTTC
cdr3_aa: CASSNILTGTGANVLTF

clone_size: few
v_call: TRBV4-3
d_call: TRBD2
j_call: TRBJ2-3
cdr3_nt: TGCGCCAGCAGCCAAGGACTAGCGGGCGGCACAGATACGCAGTATTTT
cdr3_aa: CASSQGLAGGTDTQYF

clone_size: NA
v_call: TRBV2
d_call: TRBD2
j_call: TRBJ2-5
cdr3_nt: TGTGCCAGCATTGGCGGGGGGGCAGGGGAGACCCAGTACTTC
cdr3_aa: CASIGGGAGETQYF

clone_size: NA
v_call: TRBV19
d_call: TRBD1
j_call: TRBJ1-1
cdr3_nt: TGTGCCAGTAGTACTACAGGGGGAATGGACACTGAAGCTTTCTTT
cdr3_aa: CASSTTGGMDTEAFF

clone_size: NA
v_call: TRBV5-5
d_call: NA
j_call: TRBJ2-3
cdr3_nt: TGTGCCAGCAGCTTGTTGGGCGGGGAAAGCACAGATACGCAGTATTTT
cdr3_aa: CASSLLGGESTDTQYF

clone_size: NA
v_call: TRBV7-2
d_call: NA
j_call: TRBJ2-1
cdr3_nt: TGTGCCAGCAGCATGACAGGCTCCTACAATGAGCAGTTCTTC
cdr3_aa: CASSMTGSYNEQFF